The clone carrying this T cell receptor beta chain occurred once. The target antigen is unknown. These data belong to a study of T cells in localized non-small cell lung cancer. Sequencing used immunoSEQ multiplex PCR; TCRdb keeps in-frame clones, though not all of them. The data hold tens of thousands of clones, with just under 85% observed a single time. Study-level points and caveats: In adjacent lung appeared a median around 57 of the top 100 tumor clones. Compared with tumor, uninvolved adjacent lung displayed greater T cell clonality, ranking highest overall.

The CDR3 is made up of 11 amino acids. CDR1 is LNHDA, CDR2 SQIVND, per germline (reference sequence). The ends were cut back, 4 bases at V and 14 bases at J, with 12 bases in the middle. The V call is TRBV19, the J call TRBJ2-1; TRBD2 is a possible D gene (6 bases). The sequence was collected from a female donor of 60 years or more with stage I lung adenocarcinoma. Material: peripheral blood, obtained before any cancer treatment. CDR3 in amino acids: CASSTGTDEFF. Written as DNA, the CDR3 is TGTGCCAGTAGTACCGGGACTGACGAGTTCTTC.